A selection of T cell receptor beta chains follows, all from one sample in a study of CD8 T cells in ankylosing spondylitis. From the 5' RACE reads, TCRdb called clonotypes with MiXCR, one entry per CDR3 protein. The table has a few hundred thousand distinct CDR3 sequences, around 24% seen once. Sequencing was carried out using blood, either unsorted or a sorted T cell fraction (not recorded which). These receptors came from a male donor with ankylosing spondylitis. The CDR3 runs from the conserved cysteine through the conserved F or W. A D gene is named only where the DNA matches it firmly. Expanded clones are given a class, and other clones once, few, many or no size at all.

j_call clone_size d_call v_call cdr3_aa cdr3_nt
TRBJ2-3 NA TRBD2 TRBV5-1 CASSPGSGNTDTQYF TGCGCCAGCAGCCCCGGTAGCGGGAACACAGATACGCAGTATTTT
TRBJ2-7 NA NA TRBV12-3/TRBV12-4 CATGRGGGEQCF TGTGCCACAGGCAGGGGGGGTGGCGAGCAGTGCTTC
TRBJ1-6 NA TRBD1 TRBV20-1 CSAPMGTGGNSPLHF TGCAGTGCCCCGATGGGGACAGGGGGTAATTCACCCCTCCACTTT
TRBJ1-6 NA NA TRBV20-1 CSPRAGRSSYNSPLHF TGCAGTCCCCGGGCGGGAAGGTCCTCCTATAATTCACCCCTCCACTTT
TRBJ2-1 many TRBD2 TRBV20-1 CSARGLGSDNEQFF TGCAGTGCTAGGGGACTAGGGAGTGACAATGAGCAGTTCTTC
TRBJ2-5 NA NA TRBV3-1 CASSPSFWETQYF TGTGCCAGCAGCCCCTCGTTCTGGGAGACCCAGTACTTC
TRBJ1-1 few NA TRBV25-1 CASSAAFRGRITEAFF TGTGCCAGCAGTGCGGCATTCCGGGGCAGAATCACTGAAGCTTTCTTT
TRBJ2-7 NA NA TRBV20-1 CSASLRTILYEQYF TGCAGTGCTTCGCTCAGAACGATTCTCTACGAGCAGTACTTC
TRBJ1-2 NA NA TRBV18 CASSTGSDYGYTF TGTGCCAGCTCTACAGGGAGTGACTATGGCTACACCTTC
TRBJ2-2 few NA TRBV28 CASSFEKSEGTGELFF TGTGCCAGCAGTTTTGAAAAATCCGAAGGGACCGGGGAGCTGTTTTTT
TRBJ1-4 NA NA TRBV4-3 CASSQVSEPNEKLFF TGCGCCAGCAGCCAAGTTTCTGAACCTAATGAAAAACTGTTTTTT
TRBJ2-7 few NA TRBV11-2 CASSLNDRLYEQYF TGTGCCAGCAGCTTAAATGACAGATTGTACGAGCAGTACTTC
TRBJ2-5 many NA TRBV29-1 CSGGGRQGETQYF TGCAGCGGGGGAGGGCGACAGGGAGAGACCCAGTACTTC
TRBJ2-7 NA NA TRBV27 CASPFSRWRYF TGTGCCAGCCCCTTTTCTAGGTGGCGGTACTTC
TRBJ2-5 few TRBD2 TRBV10-3 CAISDGLAGVETQYF TGTGCCATCAGTGATGGTCTAGCGGGAGTAGAGACCCAGTACTTC
TRBJ2-3 few NA TRBV27 CASSFRGLDTQYF TGTGCCAGCAGTTTTCGCGGGCTAGATACGCAGTATTTT
TRBJ2-7 NA NA TRBV2 CASNWDSSYEQYF TGTGCCAGCAATTGGGATAGCTCCTACGAGCAGTACTTC
TRBJ1-2 few TRBD1 TRBV5-6 CASSLRQGDGYTF TGTGCCAGCAGCCTGAGACAGGGAGATGGCTACACCTTC
TRBJ1-2 few TRBD1 TRBV28 CASSLLVGTGRVYTF TGTGCCAGCAGTTTACTGGTCGGGACAGGGAGGGTCTACACCTTC
TRBJ2-5 NA NA TRBV7-2 CASAFPPGLETQYF TGTGCCAGCGCATTCCCGCCGGGGCTGGAGACCCAGTACTTC
TRBJ1-1 few TRBD1 TRBV10-3 CAIHRGGNTEAFF TGTGCCATACACAGGGGGGGGAACACTGAAGCTTTCTTT
TRBJ1-6 NA NA TRBV18 CASSLGQEDSPLHF TGTGCCAGCTCACTGGGGCAGGAGGATTCACCCCTCCACTTT
TRBJ1-5 NA NA TRBV6-5 CASSLQGKDQPQHF TGTGCCAGCAGTCTACAGGGAAAAGATCAGCCCCAGCATTTT
TRBJ1-1 NA TRBD1 TRBV2 CASSVDRELSRSF TGTGCCAGCAGTGTTGACAGGGAATTGTCTAGGTCCTTT
TRBJ2-1 many TRBD1 TRBV4-2 CASSRPGTGGLAGVVFEQFF TGTGCCAGCAGCCGCCCCGGGACAGGGGGCCTAGCGGGAGTAGTTTTTGAGCAGTTCTTC
TRBJ1-2 many NA TRBV12-3/TRBV12-4 CASRPTAGYGYTF TGTGCCAGCAGGCCGACCGCGGGCTATGGCTACACCTTC
TRBJ1-1 NA NA TRBV29-1 CSVLVLGNTEAFF TGCAGCGTTTTGGTCCTGGGGAACACTGAAGCTTTCTTT
TRBJ2-4 NA NA TRBV20-1 CSARAYLSKNIQYF TGCAGTGCTAGAGCCTACTTATCCAAAAACATTCAGTACTTC
TRBJ2-5 NA TRBD1 TRBV20-1 CSADRVDETQYF TGCAGTGCGGACAGGGTGGACGAGACCCAGTACTTC
TRBJ2-4 NA NA TRBV24-1 CATSDLLGWENIQYF TGTGCCACCAGTGATTTGCTCGGGTGGGAAAACATTCAGTACTTC
TRBJ1-1 NA NA TRBV7-3 CASSFKANTEAFF TGTGCCAGCAGCTTCAAGGCGAACACTGAAGCTTTCTTT
TRBJ1-2 NA TRBD1 TRBV4-2 CASSQGDRGRINDGYTF TGTGCCAGCAGCCAAGGAGACAGGGGGCGCATCAACGATGGCTACACCTTC
TRBJ2-1 NA TRBD1 TRBV7-3 CASSSETGNYRFF TGTGCCAGCAGCTCCGAGACAGGGAATTATCGGTTCTTC
TRBJ2-3 NA NA TRBV5-1 CASRRDSTDTQYF TGCGCCAGCCGCCGGGACAGCACAGATACGCAGTATTTT
TRBJ2-1 NA TRBD2 TRBV6-1 CASSEAFGGRSYNEQFF TGTGCCAGCAGTGAAGCGTTTGGCGGGAGGTCTTACAATGAGCAGTTCTTC
TRBJ1-4 NA NA TRBV20-1 CSAGETVNEKLFF TGCAGTGCAGGGGAGACAGTTAATGAAAAACTGTTTTTT
TRBJ2-1 few NA TRBV18 CASSPVVVNEQFF TGTGCCAGCTCACCAGTCGTGGTCAATGAGCAGTTCTTC
TRBJ2-4 few NA TRBV27 CASSFAAKNIQYF TGTGCCAGCAGTTTTGCAGCCAAAAACATTCAGTACTTC
TRBJ2-7 NA TRBD2 TRBV29-1 CSVGRGGSYEQYF TGCAGCGTTGGTAGGGGAGGGAGCTACGAGCAGTACTTC
TRBJ2-1 few NA TRBV18 CASSPSGGTGEQFF TGTGCCAGCTCACCGTCGGGCGGAACCGGGGAGCAGTTCTTC
TRBJ2-3 few NA TRBV12-3/TRBV12-4 CASSLGGILRNTQYF TGTGCCAGCAGTTTAGGAGGAATCCTCAGGAATACGCAGTATTTT
TRBJ2-1 few NA TRBV11-2 CASSPLRGLRHNEQFF TGTGCCAGCAGTCCTTTGAGGGGATTAAGGCACAATGAGCAGTTCTTC
TRBJ2-7 few NA TRBV7-9 CASSLKETSYEQYF TGTGCCAGCAGCTTAAAAGAGACGTCCTACGAGCAGTACTTC
TRBJ1-1 NA NA TRBV7-9 CASSFTLGTEAFF TGTGCCAGCAGCTTTACATTGGGCACTGAAGCTTTCTTT
TRBJ2-2 NA NA TRBV13 CASSLGPLVARTGELFF TGTGCCAGCAGCTTAGGTCCTCTAGTAGCGAGGACCGGGGAGCTGTTTTTT
TRBJ2-5 NA TRBD1 TRBV15 CATSRDLAGGRTQYF TGTGCCACCAGCAGAGATCTAGCAGGGGGAAGGACCCAGTACTTC
TRBJ2-7 many TRBD2 TRBV2 CASNPGLASYEQYF TGTGCCAGCAACCCAGGACTAGCCAGTTACGAGCAGTACTTC
TRBJ2-1 NA TRBD2 TRBV9 CASSELAGAQGEQFF TGTGCCAGCAGCGAACTAGCGGGGGCCCAGGGGGAGCAGTTCTTC
TRBJ1-4 NA TRBD1 TRBV7-2 CASSLGRTGFEKLFF TGTGCCAGCAGCTTGGGAAGGACAGGATTTGAGAAACTGTTTTTT
TRBJ2-5 few TRBD1 TRBV28 CASSLPTGGGETQYF TGTGCCAGCAGTTTACCGACAGGGGGGGGTGAGACCCAGTACTTC
TRBJ2-1 NA TRBD2 TRBV25-1 CASSVAPGTSGSFSYNEQFF TGTGCCAGCAGTGTGGCTCCCGGGACTAGCGGGAGTTTCTCCTACAATGAGCAGTTCTTC
TRBJ2-7 few TRBD2 TRBV20-1 CSASDEVGGGYEQYF TGCAGTGCTAGCGACGAGGTCGGGGGAGGGTACGAGCAGTACTTC
TRBJ1-1 few TRBD1 TRBV7-8 CASSQNRDRGTEAFF TGTGCCAGCAGCCAAAATCGGGACAGGGGCACTGAAGCTTTCTTT
TRBJ2-1 NA NA TRBV12-3/TRBV12-4 CASISYRGGSYNEQFF TGTGCCAGCATATCTTACAGGGGAGGGTCCTACAATGAGCAGTTCTTC
TRBJ1-1 few NA TRBV29-1 CSAEPEAFF TGCAGCGCTGAGCCTGAAGCTTTCTTT
TRBJ2-5 once NA TRBV7-3 CASSFSGEETQYF TGTGCCAGCAGCTTCTCCGGGGAAGAGACCCAGTACTTC
TRBJ2-5 NA TRBD2 TRBV20-1 CSAKGLAGSYF TGCAGTGCTAAAGGACTAGCGGGGTCGTACTTC
TRBJ2-7 once NA TRBV5-6 CASSSDNREEQYF TGTGCCAGCAGCTCGGATAATCGCGAGGAGCAGTACTTC
TRBJ2-7 few TRBD2 TRBV12-5 CASGRTSGRYNEQYF TGTGCTAGTGGGCGGACTAGCGGGAGATATAACGAGCAGTACTTC
TRBJ2-3 few NA TRBV29-1 CSVPRSTDTQYF TGCAGCGTCCCCCGGAGCACAGATACGCAGTATTTT